There are a few counts of the clone carrying this T cell receptor (beta chain). The V segment lost 7 bases and the J segment 3 bases; nucleotides outside the gene matches: 8. The germline V gene encodes CDR1 LNHDA and CDR2 SQIVND (reference sequence). The CDR3 contains 15 residues. These data come from a study of cytomegalovirus exposure and HLA in healthy donors. Study summary: Clustering assigned roughly 81% of the roughly 430 genotyped donors to the Caucasian-associated ancestry cluster.

Researchers ran the PCR with 60 Vbeta and 13 Jbeta primers. Here immunoSEQ multiplex PCR was the method, and the copy in TCRdb shows in-frame clones only, minus some. The sample lists about 130,000 clones, about a sixth occurring once. The sequence was collected from a female donor in good health and CMV-seropositive. The sample comprised PBMCs. The chain has TRBV19 and TRBJ1-5; 8 nucleotides line up with TRBD1. CDR3: CASTLGQGYNQPQHF. DNA of the CDR3: TGTGCCAGTACCTTAGGACAGGGCTACAATCAGCCCCAGCATTTT.